One and the same sample provided the 20 T cell receptor beta chains below, sequenced in a study of blood T cell repertoires in COVID-19. The table came from immunoSEQ multiplex PCR; TCRdb's copy has only in-frame clones and leaves some out. Of a few hundred thousand clones in the sample, 82% were seen once. The sequenced sample consisted of PBMCs or T cells enriched from blood (not recorded which). The receptors were gathered from a woman aged 55-70 years who had recovered from COVID-19.

This chain links TRBV27 with TRBJ1-5, with D unresolved. V was shortened by 6 bases and J by 3 bases, with 6 bases between the two germline ends. CDR1 is MNHEY and CDR2 is SMNVEV in the germline V gene (reference sequence). This CDR3 spans 12 amino acids. In DNA, the CDR3 is TGTGCCAGCAGAGAACACAATCAGCCCCAGCATTTT. This codes for CASREHNQPQHF.

CDR3 sequence: CASSLGLATVTDTQYF. The CDR3 DNA follows: TGTGCCAGCAGCTTAGGCCTAGCGACAGTGACAGATACGCAGTATTTT. The chain has TRBV11-2 and TRBJ2-3; a possible D gene is TRBD2 (6 bases). This CDR3 region has 16 residues. Germline CDR1 SGHAT, CDR2 FQNNGV. V lost 1 base to trimming and J lost 3 bases, with 14 bases between them.

This chain uses TRBV19 with TRBJ1-2; TRBD1 agrees at 7 bases. The CDR3 totals 14 residues. CDR1 and CDR2 (germline): LNHDA, SQIVND (reference sequence). V shed 0 bases, J shed 8 bases, and the junction held 6 bases outside the gene matches. In DNA form, the CDR3 reads TGTGCCAGTAGTATAGATCCAAGGGGGCGAGGCTACACCTTC. This sequence encodes CASSIDPRGRGYTF.

The CDR3 region has the DNA TGTGCCAGCAGCCCTCAGGGATGGGCCAAAAACATTCAGTACTTC. It codes for CASSPQGWAKNIQYF. This chain uses TRBV5-6 with TRBJ2-4; weak D call: TRBD1 (5 bases). The CDR3 is made up of 15 amino acids. CDR1 and CDR2 (germline): SGHDT, YYEEEE. The ends were cut back, 4 bases at V and 1 base at J, with 12 bases in the middle. Combining the CDR3 with reference TRBV5-6 and TRBJ2-4 gives the whole variable domain DAGVTQSPTHLIKTRGQQVTLRCSPKSGHDTVSWYQQALGQGPQFIFQYYEEEERQRGNFPDRFSGHQFPNYSSELNVNALLLGDSALYLCASSPQGWAKNIQYFGAGTRLSVL.

This clone was observed a single time. This chain links TRBV4-1 with TRBJ2-6, with D possibly TRBD1 on 6 matching bases. CDR3 length: 17 residues. The germline CDR1 and CDR2 sequences are MGHRA and YSYEKL. The V and J ends lost 1 base and 0 bases respectively, with 10 bases between them. CDR3 residues: CASSQGQARSGANVLTF. As DNA, the CDR3 is TGCGCCAGCAGCCAAGGACAGGCCCGCTCTGGGGCCAACGTCCTGACTTTC.

The chain carries TRBV6-6 and TRBJ1-6, with a tentative D call TRBD1 (6 bases). The germline V gene has CDR1 MNHNY and CDR2 SVGAGI (reference sequence). Trimming removed 7 bases at V and 7 bases at J, with 20 bases between. This CDR3 is built from 16 residues. The CDR3 DNA reads as TGTGCCAGCAATCCCGTCGGACAGAGGATAAATTCACCCCTCCACTTT. It yields the protein CASNPVGQRINSPLHF.

V gene TRBV11-2 combines with J gene TRBJ2-7, with D hard to call. Trimming left V 6 bases short and J 3 bases short, with 9 bases between. The CDR3 is 12 residues long. CDR1 is SGHAT and CDR2 is FQNNGV in the germline V gene. The CDR3 bases are TGTGCCAGCAGTCTCAGCGACTACGAGCAGTACTTC. Its protein product is CASSLSDYEQYF.

This chain uses TRBV6-1 with TRBJ1-1; TRBD1 might be the D (6 bases). The ends were cut back, 2 bases at V and 7 bases at J, with 11 bases in the middle. The V gene's germline CDR1 is MNHNS and CDR2 SASEGT. The CDR3 loop spans 13 amino acids. In DNA, the CDR3 is TGTGCCAGCAGTGAACCACAGGGCTATGAAGCTTTCTTT. It codes for CASSEPQGYEAFF.

The chain has TRBV30 and TRBJ2-1; 10 bases agree with TRBD2. Unmatched junction bases numbered 3, after V lost 1 base and J lost 6 bases. CDR3 length: 14 residues. Germline lookup yields CDR1 GTSNPN and CDR2 SVGIG (reference sequence). DNA of the CDR3: TGTGCCTGGAGTGACAGCGGGAGGGGCAATGAGCAGTTCTTC. This translates into CAWSDSGRGNEQFF.

The chain is built from TRBV7-9 and TRBJ2-5, with 7 positions matching TRBD1. The CDR3 totals 15 residues. Germline CDR1 reads SEHNR; CDR2 reads FQNEAQ (reference sequence). V shed 3 bases, J shed 2 bases, and the junction held 6 bases outside the gene matches. The CDR3 region has the DNA TGTGCCAGCAGCTTGGACAGGAAAACACAAGAGACCCAGTACTTC. Its protein product is CASSLDRKTQETQYF.

CDR3 residues: CASSVWGEETQYF. The CDR3 DNA reads TGTGCCAGCAGTGTTTGGGGGGAAGAGACCCAGTACTTC. This chain links TRBV27 with TRBJ2-5, with D maybe TRBD2 (6 bases). The CDR3 sequence is 13 residues long. Trimming removed 5 bases at V and 3 bases at J, with 10 bases between. Germline assignment: CDR1 MNHEY and CDR2 SMNVEV (reference sequence).

V usage is TRBV7-6 and J usage is TRBJ1-6; D is ambiguous. The V gene lost 3 bases and the J gene lost 7 bases, with 4 bases spanning the gap. The CDR3 runs 12 residues. CDR1 and CDR2 (germline): SGHVS, FNYEAQ. For the CDR3, the DNA is TGTGCCAGCAGCTTTCAGAATTCACCCCTCCACTTT. Translated, it gives CASSFQNSPLHF. The whole variable domain, filled in from reference TRBV7-6 and TRBJ1-6, reads GAGVSQSPRYKVTKRGQDVALRCDPISGHVSLYWYRQALGQGPEFLTYFNYEAQQDKSGLPNDRFSAERPEGSISTLTIQRTEQRDSAMYRCASSFQNSPLHFGNGTRLTVT.

The rearrangement joins TRBV18 to TRBJ1-1, with D possibly matching TRBD1 (6 bases). Germline values: CDR1 KGHSH, CDR2 LQKENI. The CDR3 runs to 14 residues. Between the trimmed V and J ends, which lost 2 bases and 4 bases, there was a span of 11 bases. DNA for the CDR3: TGTGCCAGCTCACCAGACAGGAGAGGCACTGAAGCTTTCTTT. The encoded protein is CASSPDRRGTEAFF.

This chain joins TRBV4-3 and TRBJ1-1; D is unclear. Germline-derived CDR1 and CDR2 are LGHNA and YSLEER. With 1 base removed from V and 3 bases from J, the gap between germline ends came to 6 bases. The CDR3 extends over 13 amino acids. In DNA, the CDR3 is TGCGCCAGCAGCCAAGGAGGGTACACTGAAGCTTTCTTT. Its protein product is CASSQGGYTEAFF.

This chain connects TRBV7-2 to TRBJ2-5; 7 nucleotides align to TRBD2. V dropped 0 bases and J dropped 3; count of bases not matched to a gene: 1. The CDR3 has 14 amino acids. CDR1 SGHTA and CDR2 FQGNSA come from the germline V gene. CDR3: CASSLAAGKETQYF. Written as DNA, the CDR3 is TGTGCCAGCAGCTTAGCAGCGGGAAAAGAGACCCAGTACTTC.

The chain carries TRBV2 and TRBJ1-1, with D possibly matching TRBD1 (6 bases). This CDR3 has 12 amino acids. Trimming left V 6 bases short and J 3 bases short, with 8 bases between. Germline loops: CDR1 SNHLY, CDR2 FYNNEI. CDR3 residues: CASSHRDTEAFF. The CDR3 region has the DNA TGTGCCAGCAGCCACAGGGACACTGAAGCTTTCTTT.

The chain is built from TRBV6-4 and TRBJ2-2; a weak D match, TRBD2 (6 bases). The CDR3 spans 14 residues. Germline CDR1 is MRHNA and CDR2 is SNTAGT. V gave up 3 bases and J gave up 6 bases, with 11 bases separating them. CDR3 DNA: TGTGCCAGCAGTGAGTCCGGGGAGGCCGGGGAGCTGTTTTTT. Its protein is CASSESGEAGELFF.

This chain uses TRBV21-1 with TRBJ2-4; TRBD2 reflects the table's D call only, with no check against the DNA. TRBV21-1 corresponds to a pseudogene. CDR3 length equals 16 residues. CDR3 region: CASICWSGKAKNIQYF. CDR3 nucleotide sequence: TGTGCCAGCATATGCTGGAGCGGGAAAGCCAAAAACATTCAGTACTTC.

The gene calls are TRBV5-1 and TRBJ1-4; TRBD1 aligns across 8 bases. CDR3 length equals 15 residues. Per germline, CDR1 SGHRS and CDR2 YFSETQ. Trimming at V came to 0 bases and at J to 5 bases, leaving 3 bases not matched to a gene. Here the CDR3 reads CASSLAGGLNEKLFF. CDR3 DNA: TGCGCCAGCAGCTTGGCAGGGGGCTTGAATGAAAAACTGTTTTTT.

The genes are TRBV6-1 and TRBJ2-1; the D gene is possibly TRBD2 (5 bases). Trimming shortened V by 1 base and J by 5 bases, and 9 bases separated the two germline ends. CDR1 is MNHNS, CDR2 SASEGT, per germline. The CDR3 loop spans 14 amino acids. The CDR3 DNA sequence: TGTGCCAGCAGTGAAGGGACTTTTAACAATGAGCAGTTCTTC. It is translated as CASSEGTFNNEQFF.